This T cell receptor beta chain was sequenced during a study of T cell changes during pregnancy in multiple sclerosis. The assay was immunoSEQ multiplex PCR, and TCRdb's table has in-frame clones only and misses some. Among around 110,000 clones listed, roughly nine tenths were seen once. This clone appeared once. The CDR3 is made up of 15 amino acids. V shed 5 bases and J shed 6 bases, with 21 bases lying between them. Germline-derived CDR1 and CDR2 are SGHNT and YYREEE (reference sequence). Sequenced material: peripheral blood, taken in the third trimester of pregnancy. The rearrangement uses TRBV5-4 and TRBJ2-7; TRBD1 is a possible D gene (5 bases). The TCR was taken from a female donor with multiple sclerosis, enrolled in a pregnancy study. The CDR3: CASSIVGVTGGEQYF. As DNA, the CDR3 is TGTGCCAGCAGTATTGTAGGGGTCACCGGCGGCGAGCAGTACTTC.